This T cell receptor beta chain was recovered during a study of control samples from healthy donors and cancer patients. This table comes from immunoSEQ multiplex PCR, and its TCRdb copy is limited to in-frame clones, with some not included. This table holds roughly 80,000 clones, around nine tenths found once. The CDR3 extends over 14 amino acids. Germline CDR1 reads MNHEY; CDR2 reads SMNVEV (reference sequence). Trimming took 5 bases from V and 7 from J; bases not matched to a gene: 7. The TCR was taken from a woman aged 50 to 60 in good health. Sequencing used blood. The chain uses TRBV27 and TRBJ1-1; 10 bases line up with TRBD1. CDR3 protein: CASSGRGQGIEAFF. The CDR3 DNA sequence: TGTGCCAGCAGTGGACGGGGACAGGGGATTGAAGCTTTCTTT.